This T cell receptor beta chain was sequenced in a study of blood T cell repertoires in COVID-19. Study-level information: Samples representing acute and convalescent COVID-19 were sourced from the United States, Italy and Spain. In each case, the material was cDNA or gDNA derived from T cells, B-cell-depleted T cells, or PBMCs.

As handled by the study authors: How many nucleated cells were present was estimated from reference gene primer amplification. TCRdb's table, derived via immunoSEQ multiplex PCR, lists solely in-frame clones and lacks some. The D gene and trimming were derived from the DNA, and the V and J assignments and clone size from that table. The sample includes approximately 260,000 clones, 75% to 90% of them seen just once. The germline V gene encodes CDR1 MRHNA and CDR2 SNTAGT. Trimming stripped 0 bases from V and 7 bases from J, with 4 bases between. This CDR3 spans 13 amino acids. Sequenced: peripheral blood. The V gene is TRBV6-4, the J gene TRBJ1-6; D call uncertain. This clonotype was sampled from a woman between 35 and 50 years old who had recovered from COVID-19. The CDR3 DNA follows: TGTGCCAGCAGTGACTCCCCGAATTCACCCCTCCACTTT. Encoded protein: CASSDSPNSPLHF.